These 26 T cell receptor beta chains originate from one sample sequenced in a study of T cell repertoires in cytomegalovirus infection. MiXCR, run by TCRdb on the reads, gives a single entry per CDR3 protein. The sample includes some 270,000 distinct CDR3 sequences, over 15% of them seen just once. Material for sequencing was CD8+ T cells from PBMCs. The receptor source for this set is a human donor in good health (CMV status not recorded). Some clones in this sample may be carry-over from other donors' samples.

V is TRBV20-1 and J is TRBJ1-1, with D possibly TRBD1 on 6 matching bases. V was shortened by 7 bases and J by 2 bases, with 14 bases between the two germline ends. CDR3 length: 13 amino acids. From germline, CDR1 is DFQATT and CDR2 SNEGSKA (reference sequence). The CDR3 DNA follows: TGCAGTGTCTGGACAGATGAAAACACTGAAGCTTTCTTT. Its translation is CSVWTDENTEAFF.

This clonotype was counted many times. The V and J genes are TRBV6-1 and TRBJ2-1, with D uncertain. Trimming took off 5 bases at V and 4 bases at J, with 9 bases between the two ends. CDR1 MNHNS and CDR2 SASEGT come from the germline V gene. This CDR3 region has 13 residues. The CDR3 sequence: CASSQVLYNEQFF. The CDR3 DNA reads TGTGCCAGCAGTCAGGTGCTTTACAATGAGCAGTTCTTC.

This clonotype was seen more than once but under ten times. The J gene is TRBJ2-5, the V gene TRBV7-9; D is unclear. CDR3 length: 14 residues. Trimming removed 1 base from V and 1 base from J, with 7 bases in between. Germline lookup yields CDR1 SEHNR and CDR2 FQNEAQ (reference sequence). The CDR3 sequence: CASSLEQTQETQYF. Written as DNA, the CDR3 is TGTGCCAGCAGCTTAGAACAGACCCAAGAGACCCAGTACTTC.

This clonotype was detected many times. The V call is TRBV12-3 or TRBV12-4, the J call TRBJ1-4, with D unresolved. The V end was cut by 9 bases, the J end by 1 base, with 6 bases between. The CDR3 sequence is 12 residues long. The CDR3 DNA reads TGTGCCAGTTTGGGAACTAATGAAAAACTGTTTTTT. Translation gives CASLGTNEKLFF.

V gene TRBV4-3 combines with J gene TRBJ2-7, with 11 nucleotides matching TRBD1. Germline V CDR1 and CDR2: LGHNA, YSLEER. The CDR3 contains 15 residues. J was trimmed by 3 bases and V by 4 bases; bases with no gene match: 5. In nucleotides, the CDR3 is TGCGCCAGCAGCCGGGACAGGGGGGGTATCTACGAGCAGTACTTC. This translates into CASSRDRGGIYEQYF.

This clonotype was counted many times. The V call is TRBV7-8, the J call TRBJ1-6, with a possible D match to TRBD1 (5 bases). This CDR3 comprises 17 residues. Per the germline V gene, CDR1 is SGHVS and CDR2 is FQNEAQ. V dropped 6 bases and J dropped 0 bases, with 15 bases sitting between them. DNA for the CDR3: TGTGCCAGCAGTTCAGGAGCAGGGAGCTCCTATAATTCACCCCTCCACTTT. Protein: CASSSGAGSSYNSPLHF.

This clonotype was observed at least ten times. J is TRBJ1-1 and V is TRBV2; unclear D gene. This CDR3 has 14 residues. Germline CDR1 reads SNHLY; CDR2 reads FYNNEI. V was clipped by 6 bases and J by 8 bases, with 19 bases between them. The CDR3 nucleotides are TGTGCCAGCAGAGTTCGGGCCGCCACCTCCGAAGCTTTCTTT. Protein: CASRVRAATSEAFF. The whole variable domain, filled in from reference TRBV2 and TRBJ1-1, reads EPEVTQTPSHQVTQMGQEVILRCVPISNHLYFYWYRQILGQKVEFLVSFYNNEISEKSEIFDDQFSVERPDGSNFTLKIRSTKLEDSAMYFCASRVRAATSEAFFGQGTRLTVV.

The CDR3 protein is CASSQKGHEQFF. DNA of the CDR3: TGTGCCAGCAGCCAAAAGGGCCATGAGCAGTTCTTC. The chain carries TRBV4-2 and TRBJ2-1; no firm D call. Trimming removed 2 bases from V and 8 bases from J, with 7 bases in between. The CDR3 consists of 12 residues. CDR1 and CDR2 (germline): LGHNA, YNFKEQ.

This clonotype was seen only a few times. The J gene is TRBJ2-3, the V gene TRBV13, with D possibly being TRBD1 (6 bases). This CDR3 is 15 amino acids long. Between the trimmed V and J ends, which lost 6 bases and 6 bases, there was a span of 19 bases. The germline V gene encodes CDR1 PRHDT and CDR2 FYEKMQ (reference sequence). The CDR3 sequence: CASRSGTGHMDTQYF. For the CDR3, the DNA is TGTGCCAGCAGATCCGGGACGGGACACATGGATACGCAGTATTTT.

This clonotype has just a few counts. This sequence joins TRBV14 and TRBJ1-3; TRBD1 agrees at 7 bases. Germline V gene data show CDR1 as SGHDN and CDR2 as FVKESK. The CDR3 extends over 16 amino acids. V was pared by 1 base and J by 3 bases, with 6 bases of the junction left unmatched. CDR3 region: CASSQGQGFYGNTIYF. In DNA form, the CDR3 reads TGTGCCAGCAGCCAAGGACAGGGATTTTATGGAAACACCATATATTTT.

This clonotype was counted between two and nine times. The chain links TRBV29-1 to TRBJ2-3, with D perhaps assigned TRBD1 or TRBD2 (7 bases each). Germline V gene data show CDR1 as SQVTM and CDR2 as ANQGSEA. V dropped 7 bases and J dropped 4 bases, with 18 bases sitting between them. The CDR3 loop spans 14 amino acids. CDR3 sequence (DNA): TGCAGCGGATTTCAGGGGGGGCTGTCAGATACGCAGTATTTT. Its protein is CSGFQGGLSDTQYF.

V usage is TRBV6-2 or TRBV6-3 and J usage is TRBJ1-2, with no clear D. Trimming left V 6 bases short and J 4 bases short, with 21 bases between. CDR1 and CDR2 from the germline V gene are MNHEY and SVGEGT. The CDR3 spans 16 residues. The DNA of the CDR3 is TGTGCCAGCAGCCAAACGGACGCGTCCCCCGGCTATGGCTACACCTTC. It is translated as CASSQTDASPGYGYTF.

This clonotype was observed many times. The CDR3 nucleotides read TGTGCCAGCAGTTTATCAGGGGCTAACTATGGCTACACCTTC. Its protein product is CASSLSGANYGYTF. This chain joins TRBV12-3 or TRBV12-4 and TRBJ1-2, with a possible D match to TRBD1 (6 bases). Trimming left V 2 bases short and J 0 bases short, with 7 bases between. The length of the CDR3 is 14 residues.

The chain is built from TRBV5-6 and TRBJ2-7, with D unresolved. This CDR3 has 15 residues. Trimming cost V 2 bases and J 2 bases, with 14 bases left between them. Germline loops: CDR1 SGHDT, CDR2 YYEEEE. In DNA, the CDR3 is TGTGCCAGCAGCTTAATCCCCCTTGGGACCTACGAGCAGTACTTC. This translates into CASSLIPLGTYEQYF.

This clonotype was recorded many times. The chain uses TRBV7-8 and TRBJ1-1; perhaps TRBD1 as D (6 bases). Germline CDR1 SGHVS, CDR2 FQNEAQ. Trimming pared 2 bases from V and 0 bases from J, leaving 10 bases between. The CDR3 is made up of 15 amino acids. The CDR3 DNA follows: TGTGCCAGCAGCTTACTACAGGGACTGAACACTGAAGCTTTCTTT. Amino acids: CASSLLQGLNTEAFF. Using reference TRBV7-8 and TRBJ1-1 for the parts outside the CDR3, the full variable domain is GAGVSQSPRYKVAKRGQDVALRCDPISGHVSLFWYQQALGQGPEFLTYFQNEAQLDKSGLPSDRFFAERPEGSVSTLKIQRTQQEDSAVYLCASSLLQGLNTEAFFGQGTRLTVV.

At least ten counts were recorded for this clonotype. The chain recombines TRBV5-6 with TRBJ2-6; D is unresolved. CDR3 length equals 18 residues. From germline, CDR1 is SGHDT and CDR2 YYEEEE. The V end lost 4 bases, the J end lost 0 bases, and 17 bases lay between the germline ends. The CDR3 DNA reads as TGTGCCAGCAGCCCCCGGGCGCTGCTGAGCTCTGGGGCCAACGTCCTGACTTTC. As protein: CASSPRALLSSGANVLTF.

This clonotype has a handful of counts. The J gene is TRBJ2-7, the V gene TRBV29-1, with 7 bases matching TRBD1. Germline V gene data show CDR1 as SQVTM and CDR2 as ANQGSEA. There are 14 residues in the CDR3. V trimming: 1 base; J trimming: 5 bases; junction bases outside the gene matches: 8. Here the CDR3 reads CSVEGRSGGHEQYF. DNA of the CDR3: TGCAGCGTTGAAGGAAGGTCAGGGGGTCACGAGCAGTACTTC.

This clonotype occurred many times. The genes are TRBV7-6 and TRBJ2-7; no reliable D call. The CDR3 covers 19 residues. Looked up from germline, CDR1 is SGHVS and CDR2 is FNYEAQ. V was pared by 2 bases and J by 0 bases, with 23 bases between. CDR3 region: CASSLIPTSGNHLSYEQYF. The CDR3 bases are TGTGCCAGCAGCTTAATCCCAACGTCCGGAAATCACCTCTCCTACGAGCAGTACTTC.

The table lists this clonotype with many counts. The CDR3 DNA sequence: TGTGCCAGCCGGAGCGGGCAAAACACTGAAGCTTTCTTT. This encodes CASRSGQNTEAFF. This chain uses TRBV7-9 with TRBJ1-1; the D is unclear. There are 13 residues in the CDR3. Trimming removed 8 bases at V and 2 bases at J, with 12 bases between. The V gene's germline CDR1 is SEHNR and CDR2 FQNEAQ (reference sequence).

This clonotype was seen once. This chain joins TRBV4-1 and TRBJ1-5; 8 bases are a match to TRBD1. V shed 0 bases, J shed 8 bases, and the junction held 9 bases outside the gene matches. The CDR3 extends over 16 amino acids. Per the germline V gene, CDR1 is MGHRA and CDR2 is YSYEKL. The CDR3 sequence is CASSQEQTGVAKPQHF. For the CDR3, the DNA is TGCGCCAGCAGCCAAGAACAGACAGGGGTGGCTAAGCCCCAGCATTTT.

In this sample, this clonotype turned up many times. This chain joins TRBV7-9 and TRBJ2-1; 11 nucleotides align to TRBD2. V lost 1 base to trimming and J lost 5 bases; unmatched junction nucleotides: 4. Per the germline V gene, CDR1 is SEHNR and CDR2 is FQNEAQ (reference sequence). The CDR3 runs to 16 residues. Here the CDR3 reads CASSLVASGGNNEQFF. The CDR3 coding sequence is TGTGCCAGCAGCTTAGTGGCTAGCGGGGGGAACAATGAGCAGTTCTTC.

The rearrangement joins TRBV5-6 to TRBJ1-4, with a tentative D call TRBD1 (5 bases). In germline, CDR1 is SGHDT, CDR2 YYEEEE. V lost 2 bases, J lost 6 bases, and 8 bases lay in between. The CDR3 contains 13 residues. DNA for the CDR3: TGTGCCAGCAGCTTTGGGGCAGATGAAAAACTGTTTTTT. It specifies CASSFGADEKLFF.

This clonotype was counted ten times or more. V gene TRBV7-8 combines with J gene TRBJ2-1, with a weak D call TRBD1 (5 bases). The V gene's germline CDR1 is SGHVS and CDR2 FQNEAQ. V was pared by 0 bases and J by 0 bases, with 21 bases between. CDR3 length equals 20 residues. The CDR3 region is CASSLAQGYSRSSSYNEQFF. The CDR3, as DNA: TGTGCCAGCAGCTTAGCGCAGGGTTACTCCCGATCAAGCTCCTACAATGAGCAGTTCTTC.

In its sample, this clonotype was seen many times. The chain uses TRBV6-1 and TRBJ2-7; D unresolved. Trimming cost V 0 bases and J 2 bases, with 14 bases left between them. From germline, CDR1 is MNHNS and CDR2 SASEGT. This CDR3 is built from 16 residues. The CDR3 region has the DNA TGTGCCAGCAGTGAAGCGGCTGGGCTGAACACCTACGAGCAGTACTTC. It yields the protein CASSEAAGLNTYEQYF.

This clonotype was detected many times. The CDR3 region has the DNA TGTGCCAGCAGCTTAGTCCAGGGGACGACAGATACGCAGTATTTT. It codes for CASSLVQGTTDTQYF. The V and J genes are TRBV7-8 and TRBJ2-3, with a possible D match to TRBD1 (6 bases). Germline V gives CDR1 SGHVS, CDR2 FQNEAQ. This CDR3 is 15 amino acids long. Trimming removed 1 base at V and 3 bases at J, with 11 bases between.

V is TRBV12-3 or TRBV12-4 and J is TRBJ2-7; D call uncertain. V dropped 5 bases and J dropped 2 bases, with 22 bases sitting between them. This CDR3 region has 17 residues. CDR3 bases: TGTGCCAGCAGTCCAAGAACCCATTCTACGGAACCCTACGAGCAGTACTTC. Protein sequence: CASSPRTHSTEPYEQYF.